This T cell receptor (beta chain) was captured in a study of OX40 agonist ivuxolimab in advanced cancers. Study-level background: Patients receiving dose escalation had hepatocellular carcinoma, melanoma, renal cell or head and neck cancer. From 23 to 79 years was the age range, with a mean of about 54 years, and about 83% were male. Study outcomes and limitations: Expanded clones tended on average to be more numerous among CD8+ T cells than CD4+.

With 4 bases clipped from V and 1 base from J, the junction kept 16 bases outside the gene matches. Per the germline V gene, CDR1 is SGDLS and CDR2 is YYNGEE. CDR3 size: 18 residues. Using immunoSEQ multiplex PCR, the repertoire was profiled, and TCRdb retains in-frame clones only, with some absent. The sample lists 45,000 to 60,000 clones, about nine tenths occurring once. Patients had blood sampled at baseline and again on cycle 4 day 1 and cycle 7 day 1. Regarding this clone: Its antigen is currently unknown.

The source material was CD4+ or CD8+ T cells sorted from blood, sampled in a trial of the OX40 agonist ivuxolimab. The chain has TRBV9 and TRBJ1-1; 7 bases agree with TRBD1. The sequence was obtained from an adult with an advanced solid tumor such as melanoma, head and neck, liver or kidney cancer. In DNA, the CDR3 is TGTGCCAGCAGCCCCAGGGGGGGACCTGGGCCCGGGAACACTGAAGCTTTCTTT. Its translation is CASSPRGGPGPGNTEAFF.